This TCR beta chain appears in the sequencing data of a study of control samples from healthy donors and cancer patients. The J segment lost 2 bases and the V segment lost 5 bases, leaving 15 bases of the junction unmatched. The V gene's germline CDR1 is MRHNA and CDR2 SNTAGT. CDR3 length: 19 amino acids. Clones were read by immunoSEQ multiplex PCR, and TCRdb kept only the in-frame ones, dropping some. In the table there are tens of thousands of clones, about 88% of which are singletons. The gene calls are TRBV6-4 and TRBJ2-1, with 10 bases matching TRBD2. The sequenced sample consisted of blood. The TCR comes from a man aged 45-65 years in good health. CDR3 sequence (DNA): TGTGCCAGCAGTCTACGTGCAGCGGGGGGGCAATCGGCCTACAATGAGCAGTTCTTC. Translated: CASSLRAAGGQSAYNEQFF.